The rows below give T cell receptor beta chains drawn from one sample of a study of cytomegalovirus exposure and HLA in healthy donors. Produced via immunoSEQ multiplex PCR; TCRdb's table is partial and in-frame only. The table has 98,000 or so clones, around 82% seen once. Sequenced sample: PBMCs. The receptors originated from a woman aged 18-29 years in good health and CMV-seronegative. The CDR3 runs from the conserved cysteine through the conserved F or W. The D gene is left open where the match is weak. Clone size is shown for a subset of rows, as once, few, many or a class of expanded clone.

TRBJ1-4 | TRBV5-6 | TRBD1 | 14 | - | TGTGCCAGCAGCTCGACAGGGGCGGCTGAAAAACTGTTTTTT | CASSSTGAAEKLFF
TRBJ1-1 | TRBV5-6 | - | 12 | - | TGTGCCAGCAGCCCAGCGGCCAAAGGGGCTTTCTTT | CASSPAAKGAFF
TRBJ1-5 | TRBV18 | - | 14 | - | TGTGCCAGCTCACCGGCGGGGGGCAATCAGCCCCAGCATTTT | CASSPAGGNQPQHF
TRBJ1-2 | TRBV6-5 | - | 16 | - | TGTGCCAGCAGTTACTCCCCAGAGGATGTTGACTATGGCTACACCTTC | CASSYSPEDVDYGYTF
TRBJ1-5 | TRBV4-1 | - | 15 | - | TGCGCCAGCAGCCAAGTAGTAGGGGGCAATCAGCCCCAGCATTTT | CASSQVVGGNQPQHF
TRBJ2-7 | TRBV27 | TRBD1 | 12 | - | TGTGCCATCCGGACAGGGGGGTACGAGCAGTACTTC | CAIRTGGYEQYF
TRBJ1-4 | TRBV7-3 | - | 17 | - | TGTGCCAGCAGCTTAAAACAGGGAAAGAAGACTAATGAAAAACTGTTTTTT | CASSLKQGKKTNEKLFF
TRBJ1-6 | TRBV2 | - | 15 | - | TGTGCCAGCACTCGGTTGAGGGTGTCGGATTCACCCCTCCACTTT | CASTRLRVSDSPLHF
TRBJ1-1 | TRBV7-6 | - | 15 | - | TGTGCCAGCAGCTTCCAGCAGGGATTTGATGCTGAAGCTTTCTTT | CASSFQQGFDAEAFF
TRBJ2-3 | TRBV7-3 | TRBD2 | 15 | - | TGTGCCAGCAGCTTAAATAGCGGGGTGGCAGATACGCAGTATTTT | CASSLNSGVADTQYF
TRBJ2-7 | TRBV11-2 | TRBD1 | 15 | - | TGTGCCAGCAGCCTCCGGGACAGGGGCCCCTACGAGCAGTACTTC | CASSLRDRGPYEQYF
TRBJ1-1 | TRBV6-1 | - | 15 | - | TGTGCCAGCAGAGGGGGGGCCCTCAAGAACACTGAAGCTTTCTTT | CASRGGALKNTEAFF
TRBJ1-1 | TRBV7-8 | - | 14 | once | TGTGCCAGCAGCTTAGTGGACAGGAACACTGAAGCTTTCTTT | CASSLVDRNTEAFF